The 10 T cell receptor beta chains below were found in one sample sequenced in a study of identifying expanded T cells in peripheral blood. Sequencing was performed with immunoSEQ multiplex PCR; in TCRdb, only in-frame clones are kept and a portion is missing. The top ten clones hold roughly a sixth of a sample with about 97,000 clones, about 83% of them seen once. Specimen: blood. The receptors derive from a person between 18 and 69 years old in good health.

The V call is TRBV6-5, the J call TRBJ2-7; D is ambiguous. Trimming took 2 bases from V and 5 from J, leaving 4 bases between them. CDR1 and CDR2 (germline): MNHEY, SVGAGI. The CDR3 spans 11 residues. The CDR3 coding sequence is TGTGCCAGCAGTTACAGGGACGAGCAGTACTTC. It translates to CASSYRDEQYF.

This clone was detected a few times. The rearrangement joins TRBV7-9 to TRBJ2-7; 7 nucleotides align to TRBD1. CDR3 length equals 12 residues. Per germline, CDR1 SEHNR and CDR2 FQNEAQ (reference sequence). Germline trimming cut 5 bases from V and 5 bases from J; bases unmatched to any gene: 3. The CDR3 region has the DNA TGTGCCAGCAGCCACACAGGGGACGAGCAGTACTTC. As protein: CASSHTGDEQYF.

The J gene is TRBJ1-2, the V gene TRBV14; D call uncertain. The V end was cut by 2 bases, the J end by 6 bases, with 10 bases between. The CDR3 spans 13 residues. CDR1 SGHDN and CDR2 FVKESK come from the germline V gene. CDR3 residues: CASSQSLGDGYTF. The CDR3 nucleotides read TGTGCCAGCAGCCAATCCCTGGGAGATGGCTACACCTTC. The whole variable domain, remainder taken from reference TRBV14 and TRBJ1-2, is EAGVTQFPSHSVIEKGQTVTLRCDPISGHDNLYWYRRVMGKEIKFLLHFVKESKQDESGMPNNRFLAERTGGTYSTLKVQPAELEDSGVYFCASSQSLGDGYTFGSGTRLTVV.

The V gene is TRBV6-5, the J gene TRBJ1-2; D is undetermined. This CDR3 has 13 amino acids. Germline CDR1 is MNHEY and CDR2 is SVGAGI. Trimming left V 6 bases short and J 5 bases short, with 13 bases between. CDR3 sequence reads: CASRVLGRYGYTF. CDR3 nucleotide sequence: TGTGCCAGCAGGGTCTTGGGGAGGTATGGCTACACCTTC.

The chain is built from TRBV7-2 and TRBJ2-3; a weak D match, TRBD2 (5 bases). V was shortened by 5 bases and J by 3 bases, with 18 bases between the two germline ends. The CDR3 length is 16 residues. Germline V CDR1 and CDR2: SGHTA, FQGNSA. CDR3 nucleotides: TGTGCCAGCAGCGCCTCTAGCCGCTTATTTACAGATACGCAGTATTTT. Its translation: CASSASSRLFTDTQYF.

The chain links TRBV6-5 to TRBJ1-2; 9 nucleotides agree with TRBD1. V lost 7 bases to trimming and J lost 5 bases; unmatched junction nucleotides: 8. This CDR3 is 14 amino acids long. Germline V gene data show CDR1 as MNHEY and CDR2 as SVGAGI. The chain's CDR3 is CASTDRDRVYGYTF. CDR3 nucleotide sequence: TGTGCCAGCACAGACCGGGACAGGGTATATGGCTACACCTTC.

V and J are TRBV18 and TRBJ2-7; possibly TRBD1 for D (6 bases). This CDR3 has 16 amino acids. Looked up from germline, CDR1 is KGHSH and CDR2 is LQKENI. V lost 3 bases to trimming and J lost 1 base, with 16 bases between them. The CDR3: CASSPPGQVSSYEQYF. As DNA, the CDR3 is TGTGCCAGCTCACCGCCGGGACAAGTATCTTCCTACGAGCAGTACTTC.

The rearrangement links TRBV5-4 to TRBJ1-2; possible D gene TRBD1, 5 bases. CDR3 size: 15 residues. In germline, CDR1 is SGHNT, CDR2 YYREEE (reference sequence). Between the trimmed V and J ends, which lost 3 bases and 0 bases, there was a span of 12 bases. DNA of the CDR3: TGTGCCAGCAGCTGGACACCCCAGCCTAACTATGGCTACACCTTC. Protein product: CASSWTPQPNYGYTF.

CDR3 nucleotides: TGTGCCACCAGCGATCACCTTGTCTCCTACAATGAGCAGTTCTTC. It translates to CATSDHLVSYNEQFF. The chain has TRBV15 and TRBJ2-1, with D unclear. Germline V gene lookup returns CDR1 LNHNV and CDR2 YYDKDF (reference sequence). The CDR3 consists of 15 residues. V lost 5 bases, J lost 0 bases, and 11 bases lay in between.

The table lists this clone with a few counts. The genes are TRBV29-1 and TRBJ1-1; D is unresolved. Per germline, CDR1 SQVTM and CDR2 ANQGSEA. V was pared by 3 bases and J by 9 bases, with 11 bases between. The CDR3 loop spans 11 amino acids. CDR3 residues: CSVEVSPKAFF. In DNA, the CDR3 is TGCAGCGTTGAGGTTTCACCTAAAGCTTTCTTT.